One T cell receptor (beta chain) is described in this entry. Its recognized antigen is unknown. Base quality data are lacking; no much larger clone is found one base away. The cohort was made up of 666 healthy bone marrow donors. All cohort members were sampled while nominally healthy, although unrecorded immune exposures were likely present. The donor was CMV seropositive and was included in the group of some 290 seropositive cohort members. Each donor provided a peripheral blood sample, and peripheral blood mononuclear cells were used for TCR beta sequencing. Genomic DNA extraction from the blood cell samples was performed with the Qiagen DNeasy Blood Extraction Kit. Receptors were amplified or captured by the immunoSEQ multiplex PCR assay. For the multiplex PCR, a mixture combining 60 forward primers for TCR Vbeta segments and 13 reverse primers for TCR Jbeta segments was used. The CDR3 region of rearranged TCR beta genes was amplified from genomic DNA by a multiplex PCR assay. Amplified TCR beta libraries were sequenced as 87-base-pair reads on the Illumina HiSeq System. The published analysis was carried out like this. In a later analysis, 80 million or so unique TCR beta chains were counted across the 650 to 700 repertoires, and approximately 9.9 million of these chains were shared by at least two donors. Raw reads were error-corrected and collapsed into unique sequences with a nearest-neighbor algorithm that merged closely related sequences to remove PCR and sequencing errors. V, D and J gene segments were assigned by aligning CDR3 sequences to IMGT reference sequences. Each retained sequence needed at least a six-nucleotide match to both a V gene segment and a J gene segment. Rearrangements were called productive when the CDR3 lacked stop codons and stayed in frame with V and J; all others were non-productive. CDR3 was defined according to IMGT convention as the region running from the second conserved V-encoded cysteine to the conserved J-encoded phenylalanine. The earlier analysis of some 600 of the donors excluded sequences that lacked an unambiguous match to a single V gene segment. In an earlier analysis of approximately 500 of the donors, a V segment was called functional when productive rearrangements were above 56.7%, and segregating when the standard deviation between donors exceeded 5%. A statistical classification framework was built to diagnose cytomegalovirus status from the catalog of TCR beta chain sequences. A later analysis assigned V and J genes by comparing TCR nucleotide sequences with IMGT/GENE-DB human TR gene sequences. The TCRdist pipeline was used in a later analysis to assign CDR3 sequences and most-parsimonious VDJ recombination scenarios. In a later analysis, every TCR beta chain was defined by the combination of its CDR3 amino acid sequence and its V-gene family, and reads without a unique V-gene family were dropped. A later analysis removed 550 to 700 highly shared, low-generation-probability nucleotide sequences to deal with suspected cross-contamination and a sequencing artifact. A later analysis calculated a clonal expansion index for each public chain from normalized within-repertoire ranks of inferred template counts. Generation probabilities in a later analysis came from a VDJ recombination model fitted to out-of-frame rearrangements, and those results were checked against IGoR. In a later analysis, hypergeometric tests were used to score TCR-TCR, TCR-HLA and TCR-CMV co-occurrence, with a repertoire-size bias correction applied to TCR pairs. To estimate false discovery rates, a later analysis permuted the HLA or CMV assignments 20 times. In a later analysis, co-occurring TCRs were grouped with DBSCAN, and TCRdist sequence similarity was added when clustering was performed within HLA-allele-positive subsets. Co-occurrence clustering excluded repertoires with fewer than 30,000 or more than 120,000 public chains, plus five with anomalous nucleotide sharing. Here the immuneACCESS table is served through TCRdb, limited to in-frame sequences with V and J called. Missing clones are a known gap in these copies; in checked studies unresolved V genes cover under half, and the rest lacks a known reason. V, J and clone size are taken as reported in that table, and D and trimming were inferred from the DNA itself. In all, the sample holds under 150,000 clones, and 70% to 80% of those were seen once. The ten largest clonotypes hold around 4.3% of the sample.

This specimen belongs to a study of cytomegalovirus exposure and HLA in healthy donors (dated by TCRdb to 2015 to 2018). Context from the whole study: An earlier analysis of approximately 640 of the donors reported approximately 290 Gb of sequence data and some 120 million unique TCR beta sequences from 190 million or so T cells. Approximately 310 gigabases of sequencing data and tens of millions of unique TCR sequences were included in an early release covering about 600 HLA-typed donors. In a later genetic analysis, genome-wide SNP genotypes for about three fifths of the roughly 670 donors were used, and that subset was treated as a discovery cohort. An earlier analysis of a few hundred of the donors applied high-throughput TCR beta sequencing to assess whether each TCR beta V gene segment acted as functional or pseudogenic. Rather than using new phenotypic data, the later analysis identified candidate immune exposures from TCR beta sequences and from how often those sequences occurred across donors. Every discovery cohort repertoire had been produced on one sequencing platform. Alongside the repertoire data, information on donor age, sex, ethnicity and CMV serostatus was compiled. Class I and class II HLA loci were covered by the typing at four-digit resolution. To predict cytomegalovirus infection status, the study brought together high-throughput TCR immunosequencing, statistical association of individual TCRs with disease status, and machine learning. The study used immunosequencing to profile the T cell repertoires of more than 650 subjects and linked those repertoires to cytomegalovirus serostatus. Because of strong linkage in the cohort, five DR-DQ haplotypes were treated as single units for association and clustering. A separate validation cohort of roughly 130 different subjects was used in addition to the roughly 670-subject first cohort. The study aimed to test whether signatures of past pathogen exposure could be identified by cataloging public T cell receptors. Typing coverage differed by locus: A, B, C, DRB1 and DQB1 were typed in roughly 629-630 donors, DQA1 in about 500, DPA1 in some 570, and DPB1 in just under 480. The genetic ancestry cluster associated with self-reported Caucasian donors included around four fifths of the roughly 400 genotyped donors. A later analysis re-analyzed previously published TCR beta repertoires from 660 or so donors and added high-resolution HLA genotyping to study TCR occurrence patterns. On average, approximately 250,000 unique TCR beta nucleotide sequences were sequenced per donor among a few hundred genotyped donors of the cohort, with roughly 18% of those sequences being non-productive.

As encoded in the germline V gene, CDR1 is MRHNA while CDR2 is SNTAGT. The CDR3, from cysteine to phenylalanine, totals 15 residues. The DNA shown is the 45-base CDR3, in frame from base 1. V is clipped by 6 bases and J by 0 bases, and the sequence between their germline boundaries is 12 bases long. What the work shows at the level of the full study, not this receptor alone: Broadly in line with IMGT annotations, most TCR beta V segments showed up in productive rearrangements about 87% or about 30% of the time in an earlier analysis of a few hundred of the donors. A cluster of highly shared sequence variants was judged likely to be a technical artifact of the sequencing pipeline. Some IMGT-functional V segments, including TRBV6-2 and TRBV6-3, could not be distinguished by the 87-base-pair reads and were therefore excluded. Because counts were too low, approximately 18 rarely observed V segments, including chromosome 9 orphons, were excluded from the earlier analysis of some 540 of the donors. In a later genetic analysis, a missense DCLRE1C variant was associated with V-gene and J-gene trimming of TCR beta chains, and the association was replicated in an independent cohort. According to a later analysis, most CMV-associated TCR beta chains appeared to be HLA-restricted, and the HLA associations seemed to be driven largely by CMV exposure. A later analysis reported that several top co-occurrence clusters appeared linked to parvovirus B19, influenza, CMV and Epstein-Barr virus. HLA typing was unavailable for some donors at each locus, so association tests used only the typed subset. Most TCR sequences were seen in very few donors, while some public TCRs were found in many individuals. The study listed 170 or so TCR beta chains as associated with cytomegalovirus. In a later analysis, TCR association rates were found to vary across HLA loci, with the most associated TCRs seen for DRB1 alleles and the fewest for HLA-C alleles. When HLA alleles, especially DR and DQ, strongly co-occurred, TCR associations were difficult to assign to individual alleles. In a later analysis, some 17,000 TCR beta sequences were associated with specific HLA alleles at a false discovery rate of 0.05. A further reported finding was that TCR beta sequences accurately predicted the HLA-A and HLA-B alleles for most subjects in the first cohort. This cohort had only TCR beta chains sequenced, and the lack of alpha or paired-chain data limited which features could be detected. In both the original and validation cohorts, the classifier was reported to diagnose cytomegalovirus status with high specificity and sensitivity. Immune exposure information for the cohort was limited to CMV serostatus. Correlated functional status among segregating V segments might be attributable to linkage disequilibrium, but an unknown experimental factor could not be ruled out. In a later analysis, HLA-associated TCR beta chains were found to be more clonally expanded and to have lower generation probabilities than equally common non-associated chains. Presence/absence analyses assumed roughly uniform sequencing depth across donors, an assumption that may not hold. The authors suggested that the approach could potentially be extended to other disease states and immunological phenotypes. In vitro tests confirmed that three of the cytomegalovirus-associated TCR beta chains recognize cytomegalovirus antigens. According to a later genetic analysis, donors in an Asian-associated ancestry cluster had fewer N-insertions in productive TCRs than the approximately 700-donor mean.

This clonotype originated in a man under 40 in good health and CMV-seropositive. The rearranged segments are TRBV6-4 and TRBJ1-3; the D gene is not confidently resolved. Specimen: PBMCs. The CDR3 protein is CASRHQAFSGNTIYF. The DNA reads TGTGCCAGCAGGCACCAAGCTTTCTCTGGAAACACCATATATTTT.